This TCR beta chain was captured by sequencing in a study of blood T cell repertoires in COVID-19 (dated by TCRdb to about 2020). Context from the whole study: The collaborator samples originated in the United States, Italy and Spain and spanned the acute and convalescent phases of COVID-19. The dataset comprised deeply sampled blood TCRbeta repertoires from subjects exposed to, actively infected with, or recovered from COVID-19. Samples were obtained from the ongoing ImmuneRACE study (first 160 participants) and from roughly 1,300 subjects provided by 6 global collaborators. The prospective study material was composed of cDNA or gDNA derived from T cells, B-cell-depleted T cells, or PBMCs. Sample metadata almost always included a de-identified subject ID, COVID-19 status, age in years and sex. The repertoires were released in a freely available public database intended as a resource for research on the immune response to SARS-CoV-2. Where HLA class I and class II types were available, the types were taken from metadata supplied by the sample provider, not from assay-based typing. General study outcomes and caveats: Clinical and demographic metadata were provided uncurated, with the amount varying by source and participant.

The germline V gene (reference sequence) specifies LGHDT as CDR1 and YNNKEL as CDR2. The CDR3 measures 16 amino acids from cysteine to phenylalanine. The sequence is cut down to CDR3 DNA, 48 bases in frame from base 1. The junction shows trimming of 4 bases on V and 0 bases on J, plus 12 bases between the germline ends. The table lists this clone with a count of one. The specificity of this receptor is unknown. It has no much larger one-base neighbor in the sample; base qualities were not kept. TCRbeta CDR3 regions were amplified from genomic DNA using the immunoSEQ Assay, a bias-controlled multiplex PCR. Per the authors' processing: Nucleated cell counts per sample were estimated from amplification of reference gene primers within the assay. To quantify the absolute abundance of each unique TCRbeta CDR3 rearrangement, sequence reads were collapsed and filtered. For each sample, productive Simpson clonality was calculated by taking the square root of Simpson's diversity index across productive rearrangements. TCRdb provides this immuneACCESS table in a form limited to in-frame rearrangements. Some clones are lacking; in checked studies, under half of them reflect an unresolved V gene, and why the rest are absent is not known. That table furnishes V, J and clone size, whereas the DNA furnished D and trimming. Present in this sample are some 400,000 clones, around 87% of which were seen just once. 1% to 1.5% of the sample rests with the top ten.

Participants in the prospective study were enrolled through a virtual design, were aged about 18 to 89 years, and lived in 24 United States geographic areas. In the prospective study, participants were assigned to cohorts based on the clinical history participants reported in a screening survey and a study questionnaire. Recovered participants in ImmuneRACE Cohort 3 were defined as having two consecutive negative NP/OP PCR tests, clearance from a healthcare professional, or resolution of symptoms. Mobile phlebotomists in the prospective study collected whole blood, serum and a nasopharyngeal or oropharyngeal swab from every participant. Prospective study participants could optionally give additional blood draws and questionnaires over an approximately two-month period. Blood samples from the prospective study were shipped frozen or at room temperature prior to DNA extraction.

The receptor was derived from a young man who had recovered from COVID-19. The sample comprised PBMCs or T cells enriched from blood (not recorded which). The rearranged segments are TRBV3-1 (or the pseudogene TRBV3-2) and TRBJ2-2; a weak D assignment points to TRBD2 (6 bases agree). The nucleotide sequence reads TGTGCCAGCAGCCCCCGCGGGGCCTCGAACACCGGGGAGCTGTTTTTT. This yields the protein CASSPRGASNTGELFF.